Shown below are 25 T cell receptor beta chains from a single sample sequenced in a study of CD8+CD57+ T cells in acquired aplastic anemia (dated by TCRdb to about 2018). For sequencing, an Illumina HiSeq 2000 was employed. Genomic DNA served as template for TCR beta VDJ combination and CDR3 sequence profiling. TCRdb cleaned the public reads at Q25 with fastp, built clones with MiXCR and kept in-frame beta chains. Entries are consolidated by CDR3 protein sequence, retaining the most common genes and DNA. The sample contains about 70,000 distinct CDR3 sequences, around half of them found a single time. Around 8.8% of the sample is held by the ten biggest clonotypes. Specimen: sorted CD4+, CD8+, or CD8+CD57+ T cells (not recorded which) from PBMCs. Source of these receptors: a human donor in good health, serving as a control.

CDR3 nucleotides: TGTGCCATCAGTGGGACCCCCCAAGAGACCCAGTACTTC. Translating gives CAISGTPQETQYF. The J gene is TRBJ2-5, the V gene TRBV7-6, with D possibly being TRBD1 or TRBD2 (5 bases each). The CDR3 extends over 13 amino acids. CDR1 and CDR2 from the germline V gene are SGHVS and FNYEAQ. The V end was cut by 10 bases, the J end by 1 base, with 13 bases between.

In its sample, this clonotype was seen many times. V usage is TRBV29-1 and J usage is TRBJ2-5; 11 nucleotides agree with TRBD1. The length of the CDR3 is 20 residues. Germline values: CDR1 SQVTM, CDR2 ANQGSEA. Trimming at V came to 6 bases and at J to 2 bases, leaving 23 bases not matched to a gene. CDR3 DNA sequence: TGCAGCGTGGTCTTTCCATATCGGACAGGGGGCGACCTAAGGCAAGAGACCCAGTACTTC. Its translation is CSVVFPYRTGGDLRQETQYF.

This chain connects TRBV10-3 to TRBJ2-7; 10 bases fit TRBD1. Germline V gene sequence: CDR1 ENHRY, CDR2 SYGVKD. Trimming at V came to 2 bases and at J to 3 bases, leaving 4 bases not matched to a gene. This CDR3 spans 15 amino acids. The CDR3 sequence: CAISEVTGGIYEQYF. The CDR3 coding sequence is TGTGCCATCAGTGAGGTGACAGGGGGCATCTACGAGCAGTACTTC.

This clonotype is categorized as medium-sized (0.01 to 0.1%). V is TRBV10-3 and J is TRBJ1-1; D ambiguous. The V gene lost 2 bases and the J gene lost 2 bases, with 9 bases spanning the gap. The CDR3 runs 14 residues. Per the germline V gene, CDR1 is ENHRY and CDR2 is SYGVKD. CDR3 DNA: TGTGCCATCAGTGAGAAGGTATTAAACACTGAAGCTTTCTTT. Residues: CAISEKVLNTEAFF.

This clonotype was recorded at least ten times. This chain joins TRBV5-1 and TRBJ1-2; D is undetermined. The CDR3 covers 14 residues. Germline CDR1 and CDR2: SGHRS and YFSETQ. V was trimmed by 0 bases and J by 5 bases, leaving 11 bases between them. The CDR3 is CASSLGPWEYGYTF. As DNA, the CDR3 is TGCGCCAGCAGCTTGGGACCCTGGGAGTATGGCTACACCTTC.

There are a few counts of this clonotype. V gene TRBV12-3 or TRBV12-4 combines with J gene TRBJ2-2, with 14 bases aligning to TRBD2. The V segment lost 7 bases and the J segment 0 bases; nucleotides outside the gene matches: 7. CDR3 size: 18 residues. The CDR3 sequence is CASIRLAGGGPNTGELFF. In DNA form, the CDR3 reads TGTGCCAGCATCCGACTAGCGGGAGGGGGGCCGAACACCGGGGAGCTGTTTTTT.

In this sample, this clonotype turned up many times. V is TRBV20-1 and J is TRBJ2-7, with 8 bases aligning to TRBD1. Per the germline V gene, CDR1 is DFQATT and CDR2 is SNEGSKA (reference sequence). V trimming: 0 bases; J trimming: 2 bases; junction bases outside the gene matches: 12. This CDR3 is built from 17 residues. In nucleotides, the CDR3 is TGCAGTGCTAGAGATCCATTTTCCGGGACAGGCCCCTACGAGCAGTACTTC. Translation: CSARDPFSGTGPYEQYF.

Only one count was recorded for this clonotype. Relative to the germline gene, one junction end is altered; a read error may explain this. The chain links TRBV19 to TRBJ1-4, with 7 nucleotides matching TRBD1. The CDR3 has 15 residues. Germline V gene lookup returns CDR1 LNHDA and CDR2 SQIVND (reference sequence). This CDR3 is CASSLGTVPNEKLFF. DNA for the CDR3: TGCGCCAGCAGCCTGGGGACAGTACCTAATGAAAAACTGTTTTTT.

The chain employs TRBV9 and TRBJ2-5; 10 bases align to TRBD1. There are 17 residues in the CDR3. Germline lookup yields CDR1 SGDLS and CDR2 YYNGEE. Losses at the gene ends were 0 bases for V and 5 bases for J; bases not matched to a gene: 10. The CDR3 region is CASSVGFSDRGTETQYF. The CDR3, as DNA: TGTGCCAGCAGCGTAGGATTTTCGGACAGGGGGACGGAGACCCAGTACTTC.

This chain connects TRBV11-1 to TRBJ2-1; 9 bases fit TRBD1. Trimming cost V 5 bases and J 4 bases; bases outside gene matches: 6. In germline, CDR1 is SGHAT, CDR2 FQDESV (reference sequence). The CDR3 covers 15 residues. Written as DNA, the CDR3 is TGTGCCAGCAGCCTGGACAGGGGACATTACAATGAGCAGTTCTTC. Its translation is CASSLDRGHYNEQFF.

This clonotype was seen a handful of times. The chain couples TRBV19 to TRBJ1-2, with D uncertain. Germline V gene lookup returns CDR1 LNHDA and CDR2 SQIVND (reference sequence). V was pared by 7 bases and J by 4 bases, with 13 bases between. The CDR3 sequence is 13 residues long. DNA for the CDR3: TGTGCCAGTACGATAGGGAAGGCCTATGGCTACACCTTC. Its protein product is CASTIGKAYGYTF. The full variable domain, its missing parts supplied by reference TRBV19 and TRBJ1-2, is DGGITQSPKYLFRKEGQNVTLSCEQNLNHDAMYWYRQDPGQGLRLIYYSQIVNDFQKGDIAEGYSVSREKKESFPLTVTSAQKNPTAFYLCASTIGKAYGYTFGSGTRLTVV.

J is TRBJ2-2 and V is TRBV20-1, with D uncertain. V lost 0 bases and J lost 2, with 1 base in between. The germline CDR1 and CDR2 sequences are DFQATT and SNEGSKA (reference sequence). This CDR3 spans 12 amino acids. For the CDR3, the DNA is TGCAGTGCTAGAGACAACACCGGGGAGCTGTTTTTT. Translated: CSARDNTGELFF.

J is TRBJ1-2 and V is TRBV6-1; D is possibly TRBD1 (5 bases). The length of the CDR3 is 17 residues. The germline V gene has CDR1 MNHNS and CDR2 SASEGT. Trimming shortened V by 6 bases and J by 5 bases, and 25 bases separated the two germline ends. CDR3 sequence reads: CASSLAGGGPPRYGYTF. The CDR3 DNA sequence: TGTGCCAGCAGCTTAGCGGGGGGAGGGCCTCCAAGATATGGCTACACCTTC.

At least ten counts were recorded for this clonotype. CDR3 DNA sequence: TGTGCCAGCCTTTCAGGGGACGGACAGCCCCAGCATTTT. It specifies CASLSGDGQPQHF. This chain joins TRBV12-3 or TRBV12-4 and TRBJ1-5; TRBD1 is a possible D gene (6 bases). V was shortened by 8 bases and J by 7 bases, with 15 bases between the two germline ends. The CDR3 loop spans 13 amino acids.

This rearrangement joins TRBV20-1 to TRBJ2-3; 7 nucleotides agree with TRBD1. This CDR3 has 14 amino acids. V lost 5 bases to trimming and J lost 1 base; unmatched junction nucleotides: 6. Germline CDR1 DFQATT, CDR2 SNEGSKA (reference sequence). CDR3 residues: CSAGDRKGTDTQYF. CDR3 bases: TGCAGTGCTGGGGACAGAAAGGGCACAGATACGCAGTATTTT.

This clonotype was detected many times. The chain carries TRBV6-2 or TRBV6-3 and TRBJ1-1, with D unresolved. Trimming took 0 bases from V and 4 from J, leaving 15 bases between them. Germline V lookup: CDR1 MNHEY, CDR2 SVGEGT. The CDR3 has 16 residues. The CDR3 DNA follows: TGTGCCAGCAGTTACTCGACCTTTGTCCTGGGCACTGAAGCTTTCTTT. This encodes CASSYSTFVLGTEAFF.

The chain couples TRBV2 to TRBJ2-7; 8 bases are shared with TRBD1. The V gene's germline CDR1 is SNHLY and CDR2 FYNNEI. Trimming cost V 7 bases and J 0 bases; bases outside gene matches: 8. The CDR3 is 15 residues long. The CDR3 DNA reads as TGTGCCAGCAATATAAGGACAGGGAGCTCCTACGAGCAGTACTTC. Translation gives CASNIRTGSSYEQYF. The full variable domain, its missing parts supplied by reference TRBV2 and TRBJ2-7, is EPEVTQTPSHQVTQMGQEVILRCVPISNHLYFYWYRQILGQKVEFLVSFYNNEISEKSEIFDDQFSVERPDGSNFTLKIRSTKLEDSAMYFCASNIRTGSSYEQYFGPGTRLTVT.

This chain links TRBV5-6 with TRBJ1-2, with 7 positions matching TRBD1. The germline CDR1 and CDR2 sequences are SGHDT and YYEEEE. V lost 4 bases and J lost 4; bases outside the gene matches: 7. CDR3 length equals 14 residues. The CDR3 DNA reads TGTGCCAGCAGCGACGACAGGGTCATCTATGGCTACACCTTC. This codes for CASSDDRVIYGYTF.

The CDR3: CASSPRGRTQYF. For the CDR3, the DNA is TGTGCCAGCAGTCCTCGGGGTAGGACCCAGTACTTC. The chain employs TRBV6-1 and TRBJ2-5; D is possibly TRBD2 (5 bases). Germline CDR1 is MNHNS and CDR2 is SASEGT. CDR3 length equals 12 residues. V dropped 5 bases and J dropped 7 bases, with 11 bases sitting between them.

This clonotype occurred a few times. V and J are TRBV25-1 and TRBJ2-1; TRBD2 aligns across 12 bases. Germline V gives CDR1 MGHDK, CDR2 SYGVNS. V trimming: 7 bases; J trimming: 4 bases; junction bases outside the gene matches: 5. CDR3 length: 15 residues. The CDR3 DNA sequence: TGTGCCAGCACTAGACTAGCGGGGGCATACAATGAGCAGTTCTTC. Its protein is CASTRLAGAYNEQFF.

This clonotype ranks as medium-sized (0.01 to 0.1%). J is TRBJ1-6 and V is TRBV19, with unresolved D. V lost 3 bases, J lost 6 bases, and 12 bases lay in between. CDR3 length: 15 residues. Germline V gene sequence: CDR1 LNHDA, CDR2 SQIVND (reference sequence). The CDR3 region has the DNA TGTGCCAGTAGTATTTACGGGTTTTCTAATTCACCCCTCCACTTT. As protein: CASSIYGFSNSPLHF.

The chain employs TRBV7-2 and TRBJ1-5; D perhaps matches TRBD1 (6 bases). The CDR3 loop spans 14 amino acids. CDR1 SGHTA and CDR2 FQGNSA come from the germline V gene. The V gene lost 5 bases and the J gene lost 4 bases, with 12 bases spanning the gap. CDR3 residues: CASSPGHANQPQHF. The CDR3 nucleotides are TGTGCCAGCAGCCCGGGACACGCAAATCAGCCCCAGCATTTT.

The chain is built from TRBV29-1 and TRBJ2-7; the match to TRBD2 covers 10 bases. The CDR3 runs 13 residues. Germline values: CDR1 SQVTM, CDR2 ANQGSEA. J lost 4 bases, V lost 6 bases, and 6 bases had no gene match. CDR3 amino acids: CSVASLAGYEQYF. The CDR3 nucleotides read TGCAGCGTCGCCTCACTAGCGGGATACGAGCAGTACTTC.

This clonotype is medium-sized (0.01 to 0.1%). The CDR3 loop reads CASSISGQSYEQYF. CDR3 bases: TGTGCCAGTAGTATATCGGGACAGTCCTACGAGCAGTACTTC. The gene calls are TRBV19 and TRBJ2-7; 7 nucleotides match TRBD1. This CDR3 has 14 amino acids. J lost 1 base, V lost 2 bases, and 2 bases had no gene match. Per germline, CDR1 LNHDA and CDR2 SQIVND (reference sequence).

The chain employs TRBV9 and TRBJ1-2; tentatively, D is TRBD1 (5 bases). Per the germline V gene, CDR1 is SGDLS and CDR2 is YYNGEE. The germline V and J ends were trimmed by 0 bases and 1 base, with 16 bases remaining between them. The length of the CDR3 is 17 residues. In DNA form, the CDR3 reads TGTGCCAGCAGCGTAGTAGACAGACCCGCTCTTAACTATGGCTACACCTTC. As protein: CASSVVDRPALNYGYTF.